This is a list of T cell receptor beta chains from one sample in a study of blood T cell repertoires in COVID-19. Profiled with immunoSEQ multiplex PCR; TCRdb holds only in-frame clones, not every one. The data contain hundreds of thousands of clones, roughly 85% of them singletons. Sequenced input: peripheral blood. These receptors were collected from a man between 18 and 35 years old with active or convalescent COVID-19. The CDR3 runs from the conserved cysteine through the conserved F or W. The order of the fields is CDR3 protein, CDR3 DNA, V gene, J gene, clone size, D gene. The D gene is left open where the match is weak. Some rows have no size entry. The others give once, few or many, or a class for an expanded clone.

CSASLAVSYNEQFF	TGCAGTGCTAGTTTGGCGGTCTCCTACAATGAGCAGTTCTTC	TRBV20-1	TRBJ2-1	-	-
CASSSGQGYGYTF	TGTGCCAGCAGCTCGGGACAGGGTTATGGCTACACCTTC	TRBV7-2	TRBJ1-2	once	TRBD1
CASSHPRGDYQPQHF	TGTGCCAGCAGTCACCCCCGGGGGGATTATCAGCCCCAGCATTTT	TRBV6-2/TRBV6-3	TRBJ1-5	-	-
CASSLGDRVADTEAFF	TGTGCCAGCAGCTTGGGGGACAGGGTGGCGGACACTGAAGCTTTCTTT	TRBV5-4	TRBJ1-1	-	TRBD1
CASSAAGEGSYEQFF	TGTGCCAGCAGCGCCGCCGGGGAGGGGAGCTATGAGCAGTTCTTC	TRBV11-2	TRBJ2-1	-	TRBD2
CASSYSGDRVKTQYF	TGTGCCAGCAGCTACTCAGGGGACCGAGTGAAGACCCAGTACTTC	TRBV5-6	TRBJ2-5	once	-
CASSFFRDFYTYEQYF	TGTGCCAGCAGCTTCTTCCGGGACTTCTATACCTACGAGCAGTACTTC	TRBV7-2	TRBJ2-7	-	-
CASSPLGPRDTQYF	TGTGCCAGCAGCCCCCTGGGGCCCAGGGATACGCAGTATTTT	TRBV7-6	TRBJ2-3	-	-
CASSPGQGWDEQYF	TGTGCCAGCAGTCCGGGACAGGGTTGGGACGAGCAGTACTTC	TRBV27	TRBJ2-7	-	TRBD1
CATRAGETGYGYTF	TGTGCCACCCGCGCAGGGGAAACCGGCTATGGCTACACCTTC	TRBV10-3	TRBJ1-2	-	-
CASSLGQGIQETQYF	TGTGCCAGCAGCTTGGGACAGGGAATTCAAGAGACCCAGTACTTC	TRBV5-4	TRBJ2-5	-	TRBD1
CASSLQNTEAFF	TGTGCCAGCAGCTTACAGAACACTGAAGCTTTCTTT	TRBV7-9	TRBJ1-1	-	-
CASSSLLRGHYEQYF	TGTGCCAGCAGTTCCCTACTGCGGGGTCACTACGAGCAGTACTTC	TRBV28	TRBJ2-7	once	-
CASRRTGDQETQYF	TGTGCCAGCAGACGTACAGGGGATCAAGAGACCCAGTACTTC	TRBV28	TRBJ2-5	once	TRBD1
CASSLEADRLYSPLHF	TGTGCCAGCAGCTTAGAGGCGGACAGGCTATATTCACCCCTCCACTTT	TRBV11-2	TRBJ1-6	-	TRBD1
CAWGYLVGETQYF	TGTGCCTGGGGCTATCTGGTCGGGGAGACCCAGTACTTC	TRBV30	TRBJ2-5	-	-
CASSPPDREDNEQFF	TGTGCCAGCTCACCACCGGACAGGGAGGACAATGAGCAGTTCTTC	TRBV18	TRBJ2-1	-	TRBD1
CASQTGGTYEQYF	TGTGCCAGCCAGACAGGGGGCACGTACGAGCAGTACTTC	TRBV2	TRBJ2-7	few	TRBD1
CASSLAPGHTYGYTF	TGCGCCAGCAGCTTGGCGCCAGGGCACACCTATGGCTACACCTTC	TRBV5-1	TRBJ1-2	-	-
CASSSYGELSYNEQFF	TGCGCCAGCAGCTCCTACGGGGAGCTCTCCTACAATGAGCAGTTCTTC	TRBV5-1	TRBJ2-1	-	-
CASSYSAGRIYNEQFF	TGTGCCAGCAGTTACTCCGCGGGACGAATCTACAATGAGCAGTTCTTC	TRBV6-5	TRBJ2-1	-	-
CASSQEYGGPNQPQHF	TGCGCCAGCAGCCAAGAATACGGGGGACCCAATCAGCCCCAGCATTTT	TRBV4-3	TRBJ1-5	-	-
CASSFGFPGRASYEQYF	TGTGCCAGCAGCTTTGGGTTTCCCGGGAGGGCCTCCTACGAGCAGTACTTC	TRBV11-2	TRBJ2-7	-	TRBD2
CASSPQRDSPLHF	TGTGCCAGCAGCCCACAACGGGATTCACCCCTCCACTTT	TRBV3-1/TRBV3-2	TRBJ1-6	-	-
CASSYLAGGQGTGELFF	TGTGCCAGCAGCTACCTAGCGGGGGGGCAAGGCACCGGGGAGCTGTTTTTT	TRBV27	TRBJ2-2	-	TRBD2
CASSLKDREDTQYF	TGTGCCAGCAGTCTCAAGGACAGGGAGGATACGCAGTATTTT	TRBV5-8	TRBJ2-3	-	TRBD1
CASSFRTSGGSYEQYF	TGTGCCAGCAGCTTTAGGACTAGCGGGGGCTCCTACGAGCAGTACTTC	TRBV7-2	TRBJ2-7	-	TRBD2
CASSALTGELFF	TGTGCCAGCAGCGCTTTGACCGGGGAGCTGTTTTTT	TRBV9	TRBJ2-2	-	-
CASTPGQGFPLHF	TGTGCCAGCACGCCGGGACAGGGGTTCCCCCTCCACTTT	TRBV2	TRBJ1-6	-	TRBD1
CASSPKGTGVNYGYTF	TGTGCCAGCAGCCCAAAGGGGACTGGAGTCAACTATGGCTACACCTTC	TRBV7-6	TRBJ1-2	few	-
CASSPITGDGYTF	TGTGCCAGCAGCCCAATCACAGGGGATGGCTACACCTTC	TRBV9	TRBJ1-2	-	TRBD1
CASSVDLGQGPQHF	TGTGCCAGCAGCGTAGATCTGGGCCAGGGGCCCCAGCATTTT	TRBV9	TRBJ1-5	-	-
CASRPGGRYGYTF	TGTGCCAGCAGGCCCGGTGGGAGGTATGGCTACACCTTC	TRBV12-3/TRBV12-4	TRBJ1-2	-	-
CASSLEPGGVGNNQPQHF	TGTGCCAGCAGCTTGGAACCAGGAGGAGTTGGAAACAATCAGCCCCAGCATTTT	TRBV5-5	TRBJ1-5	-	-
CASSQGGSGNNEQFF	TGTGCCAGCAGCCAAGGGGGAAGCGGGAATAATGAGCAGTTCTTC	TRBV4-2	TRBJ2-1	-	TRBD2
CASRGTGESYEQYF	TGTGCCAGCAGGGGGACAGGGGAGTCCTACGAGCAGTACTTC	TRBV25-1	TRBJ2-7	-	TRBD1
CASSSRQGHGYTF	TGCGCCAGCAGCTCTAGACAGGGCCATGGCTACACCTTC	TRBV5-1	TRBJ1-2	-	TRBD1
CASSQGWRDISYNEQFF	TGTGCCAGCAGCCAAGGTTGGCGGGATATTTCCTACAATGAGCAGTTCTTC	TRBV4-2	TRBJ2-1	once	-
CAWSVSQRSTDTQYF	TGTGCCTGGAGTGTAAGCCAGCGGAGCACAGATACGCAGTATTTT	TRBV30	TRBJ2-3	few	-
CATSDISQGLNTGELFF	TGTGCCACCAGTGATATTAGTCAGGGGTTGAACACCGGGGAGCTGTTTTTT	TRBV24-1	TRBJ2-2	-	-
CAPGVREYFF	TGTGCCCCGGGGGTGCGGGAGTACTTCTTC	TRBV7-2	TRBJ2-1	-	TRBD2
CASSPLSYPGQRPYGYTF	TGTGCCAGCAGTCCCCTCTCTTACCCGGGACAGCGGCCCTATGGCTACACCTTC	TRBV27	TRBJ1-2	-	TRBD1
CAWSGGGAGNTIYF	TGTGCCTGGAGTGGGGGGGGTGCGGGAAACACCATATATTTT	TRBV30	TRBJ1-3	-	-
CASSLASGFIHF	TGTGCCAGCAGCTTAGCCTCAGGGTTTATCCACTTT	TRBV7-2	TRBJ1-6	-	-
CASSRSLPQETQYF	TGCGCCAGCAGCCGGAGTCTTCCCCAAGAGACCCAGTACTTC	TRBV4-1	TRBJ2-5	-	-
CASRPGVYGNTEAFF	TGTGCCAGCAGGCCAGGGGTTTATGGGAACACTGAAGCTTTCTTT	TRBV11-2	TRBJ1-1	-	-
CASSIGGPSTDTQYF	TGTGCCAGTAGTATAGGGGGCCCTAGCACAGATACGCAGTATTTT	TRBV19	TRBJ2-3	-	-
CASSQEREGLTYEQYF	TGTGCCAGCAGCCAAGAAAGGGAGGGGCTAACCTACGAGCAGTACTTC	TRBV3-1/TRBV3-2	TRBJ2-7	few	TRBD2
CASSTTGGPNQPQHF	TGTGCCAGCAGTACTACAGGGGGCCCCAATCAGCCCCAGCATTTT	TRBV7-2	TRBJ1-5	-	TRBD1
CASSLGGKGSNYEQYF	TGTGCCAGCAGTTTAGGGGGGAAGGGGAGCAACTACGAGCAGTACTTC	TRBV28	TRBJ2-7	once	-
CASSLELNEQFF	TGTGCCAGCAGCTTAGAACTCAATGAGCAGTTCTTC	TRBV11-2	TRBJ2-1	few	-
CASSLGGKETQYF	TGCGCCAGCAGCTTGGGAGGGAAAGAGACCCAGTACTTC	TRBV5-1	TRBJ2-5	once	-